Given below is one TCR beta chain in context. No antigen is known for it. This sample stems from a study of radiotherapy plus CTLA-4 blockade in lung cancer. Study findings and constraints: Radiotherapy was combined with ipilimumab, and tumor-derived TCR clones then expanded in blood.

The CDR3 is 13 residues long. Trimming left V 5 bases short and J 7 bases short, with 12 bases between. Germline CDR1 GTSNPN, CDR2 SVGIG (reference sequence). Clones were sequenced by immunoSEQ multiplex PCR, and TCRdb holds only the in-frame ones, with some missing. In the table there are more than 75,000 clones, approximately 86% of which are singletons. Lung cancer patients with chemo-refractory metastatic non-small-cell disease were given focal radiation plus CTLA-4 blockade with ipilimumab. The clonotype originates from a human donor with non-small cell lung cancer who had stable disease on radiotherapy plus ipilimumab. Sequencing was performed on peripheral blood, taken from a patient treated with radiotherapy plus ipilimumab. The chain is built from TRBV30 and TRBJ1-6, with D possibly being TRBD1 (6 bases). The CDR3 loop reads CAWETGSNSPLHF. CDR3 nucleotides: TGTGCCTGGGAGACAGGATCAAATTCACCCCTCCACTTT.